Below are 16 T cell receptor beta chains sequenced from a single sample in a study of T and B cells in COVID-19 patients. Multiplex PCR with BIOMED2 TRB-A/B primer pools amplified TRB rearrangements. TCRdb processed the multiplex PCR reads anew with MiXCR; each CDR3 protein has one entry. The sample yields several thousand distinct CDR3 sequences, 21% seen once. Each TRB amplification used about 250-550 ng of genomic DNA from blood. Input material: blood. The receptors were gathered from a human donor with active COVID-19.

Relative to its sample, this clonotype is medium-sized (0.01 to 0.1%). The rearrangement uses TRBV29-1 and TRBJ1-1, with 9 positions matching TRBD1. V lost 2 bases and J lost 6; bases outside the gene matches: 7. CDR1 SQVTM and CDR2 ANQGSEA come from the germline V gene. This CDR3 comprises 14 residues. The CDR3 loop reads CSVETGGSKAEAFF. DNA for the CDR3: TGCAGCGTTGAAACAGGGGGCAGTAAGGCTGAAGCTTTCTTT.

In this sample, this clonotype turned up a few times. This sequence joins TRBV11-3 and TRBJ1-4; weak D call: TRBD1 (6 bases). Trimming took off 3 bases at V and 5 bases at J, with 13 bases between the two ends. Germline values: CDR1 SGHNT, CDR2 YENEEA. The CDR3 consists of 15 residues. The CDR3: CASSFTTGTNEKLFF. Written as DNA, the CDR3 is TGTGCCAGCAGCTTTACAACGGGGACAAATGAAAAACTGTTTTTT.

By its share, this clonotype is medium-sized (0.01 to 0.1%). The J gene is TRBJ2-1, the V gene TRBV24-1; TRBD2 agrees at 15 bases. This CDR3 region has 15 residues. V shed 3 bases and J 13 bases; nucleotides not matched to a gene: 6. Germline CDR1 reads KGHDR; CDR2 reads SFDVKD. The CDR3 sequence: CATSDGGLAGGRQFF. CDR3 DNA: TGTGCCACCAGTGATGGGGGACTAGCGGGAGGACGACAGTTCTTC.

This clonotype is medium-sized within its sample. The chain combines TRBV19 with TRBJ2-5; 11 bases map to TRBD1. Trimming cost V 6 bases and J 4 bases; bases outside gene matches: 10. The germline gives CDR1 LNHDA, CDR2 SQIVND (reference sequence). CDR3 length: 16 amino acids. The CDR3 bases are TGTGCCAGTAGAGCTTCCGGGACAGGGGGATCAGAGACCCAGTACTTC. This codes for CASRASGTGGSETQYF.

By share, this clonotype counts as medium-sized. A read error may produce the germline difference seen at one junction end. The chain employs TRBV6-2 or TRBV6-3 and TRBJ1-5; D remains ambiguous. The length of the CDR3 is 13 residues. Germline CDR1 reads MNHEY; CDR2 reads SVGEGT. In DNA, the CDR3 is TGTGCCAGCACTTACGACCCCAATCAGCCCCAGCATTTT. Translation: CASTYDPNQPQHF.

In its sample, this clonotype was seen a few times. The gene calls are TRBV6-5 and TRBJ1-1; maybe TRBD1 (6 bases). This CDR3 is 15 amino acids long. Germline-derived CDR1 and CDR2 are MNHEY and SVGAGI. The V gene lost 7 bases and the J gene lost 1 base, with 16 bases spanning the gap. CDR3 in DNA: TGTGCCAGCATAGGGGGGGGCGCCTCGAACACTGAAGCTTTCTTT. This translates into CASIGGGASNTEAFF.

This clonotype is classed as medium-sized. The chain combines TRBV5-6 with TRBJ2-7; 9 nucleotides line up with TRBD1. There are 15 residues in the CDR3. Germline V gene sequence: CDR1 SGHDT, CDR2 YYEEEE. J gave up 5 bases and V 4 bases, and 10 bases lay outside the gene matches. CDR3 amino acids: CASSLPGQGVHEQYF. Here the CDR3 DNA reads TGTGCCAGCAGCCTACCGGGACAGGGAGTCCACGAGCAGTACTTC.

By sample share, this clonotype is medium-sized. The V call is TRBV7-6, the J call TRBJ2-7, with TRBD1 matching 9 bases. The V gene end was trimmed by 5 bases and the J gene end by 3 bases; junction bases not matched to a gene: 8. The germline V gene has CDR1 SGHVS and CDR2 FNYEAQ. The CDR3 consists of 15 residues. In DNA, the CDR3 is TGTGCCAGCAGCCCGCGTCCGGGACAGGGCTACGAGCAGTACTTC. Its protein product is CASSPRPGQGYEQYF.

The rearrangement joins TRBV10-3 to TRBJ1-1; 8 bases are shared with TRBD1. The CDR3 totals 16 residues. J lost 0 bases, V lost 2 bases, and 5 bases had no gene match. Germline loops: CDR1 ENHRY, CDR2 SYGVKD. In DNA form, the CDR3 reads TGTGCCATCAGTGAGAGGACAGGGCGCATGAACACTGAAGCTTTCTTT. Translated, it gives CAISERTGRMNTEAFF.

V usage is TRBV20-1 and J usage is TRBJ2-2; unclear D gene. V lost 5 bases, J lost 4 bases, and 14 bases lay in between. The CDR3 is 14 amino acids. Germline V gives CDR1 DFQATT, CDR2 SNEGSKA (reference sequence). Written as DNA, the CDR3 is TGCAGTGCTCCTTTAAACGGTATCACCGGGGAGCTGTTTTTT. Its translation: CSAPLNGITGELFF.

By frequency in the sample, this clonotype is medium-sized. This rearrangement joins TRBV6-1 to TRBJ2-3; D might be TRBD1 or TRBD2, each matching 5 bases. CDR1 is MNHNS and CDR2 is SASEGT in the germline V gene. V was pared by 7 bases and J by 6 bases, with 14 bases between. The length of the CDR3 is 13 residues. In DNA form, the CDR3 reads TGTGCCAGCACATCACTAGAGGGGGATACGCAGTATTTT. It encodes CASTSLEGDTQYF.

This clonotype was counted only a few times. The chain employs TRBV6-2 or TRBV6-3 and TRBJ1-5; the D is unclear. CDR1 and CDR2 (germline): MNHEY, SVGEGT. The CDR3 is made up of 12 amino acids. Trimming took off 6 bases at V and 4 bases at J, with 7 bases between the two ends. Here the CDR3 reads CASSLENQPQHF. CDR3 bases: TGTGCCAGCAGCCTCGAAAATCAGCCCCAGCATTTT.

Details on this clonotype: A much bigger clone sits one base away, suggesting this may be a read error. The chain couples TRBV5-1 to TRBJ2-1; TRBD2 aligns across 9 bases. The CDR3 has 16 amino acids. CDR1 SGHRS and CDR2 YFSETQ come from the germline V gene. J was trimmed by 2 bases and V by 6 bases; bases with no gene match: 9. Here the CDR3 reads CASIPFSGGTYNEQFF. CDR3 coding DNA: TGCGCCAGCATCCCCTTTAGCGGGGGAACCTACAATGAGCAGTTCTTC. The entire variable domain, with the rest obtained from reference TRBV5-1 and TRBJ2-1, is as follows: KAGVTQTPRYLIKTRGQQVTLSCSPISGHRSVSWYQQTPGQGLQFLFEYFSETQRNKGNFPGRFSGRQFSNSRSEMNVSTLELGDSALYLCASIPFSGGTYNEQFFGPGTRLTVL.

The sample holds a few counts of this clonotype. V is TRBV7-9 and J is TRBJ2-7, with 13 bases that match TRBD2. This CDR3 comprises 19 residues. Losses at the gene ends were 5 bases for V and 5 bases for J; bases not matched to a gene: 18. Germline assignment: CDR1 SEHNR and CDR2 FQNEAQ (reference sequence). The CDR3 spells CASSPRLSPGLAGDHEQYF. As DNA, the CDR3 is TGTGCCAGCAGCCCCCGCCTCTCTCCCGGACTAGCGGGAGATCACGAGCAGTACTTC. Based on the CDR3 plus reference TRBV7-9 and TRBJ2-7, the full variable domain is DTGVSQNPRHKITKRGQNVTFRCDPISEHNRLYWYRQTLGQGPEFLTYFQNEAQLEKSRLLSDRFSAERPKGSFSTLEIQRTEQGDSAMYLCASSPRLSPGLAGDHEQYFGPGTRLTVT.

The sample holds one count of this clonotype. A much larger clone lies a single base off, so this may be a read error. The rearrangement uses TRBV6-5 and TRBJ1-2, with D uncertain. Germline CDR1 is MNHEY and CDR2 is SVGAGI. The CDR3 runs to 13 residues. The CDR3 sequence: CASCYAANYGYTF. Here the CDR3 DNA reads TGTGCCAGCTGTTACGCAGCGAACTATGGCTACACCTTC.

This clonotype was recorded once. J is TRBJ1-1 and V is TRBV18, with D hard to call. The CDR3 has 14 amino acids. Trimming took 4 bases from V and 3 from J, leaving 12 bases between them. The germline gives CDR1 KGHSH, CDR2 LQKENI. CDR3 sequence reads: CASSHPVAYTEAFF. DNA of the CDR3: TGTGCCAGCTCACACCCTGTGGCCTACACTGAAGCTTTCTTT.